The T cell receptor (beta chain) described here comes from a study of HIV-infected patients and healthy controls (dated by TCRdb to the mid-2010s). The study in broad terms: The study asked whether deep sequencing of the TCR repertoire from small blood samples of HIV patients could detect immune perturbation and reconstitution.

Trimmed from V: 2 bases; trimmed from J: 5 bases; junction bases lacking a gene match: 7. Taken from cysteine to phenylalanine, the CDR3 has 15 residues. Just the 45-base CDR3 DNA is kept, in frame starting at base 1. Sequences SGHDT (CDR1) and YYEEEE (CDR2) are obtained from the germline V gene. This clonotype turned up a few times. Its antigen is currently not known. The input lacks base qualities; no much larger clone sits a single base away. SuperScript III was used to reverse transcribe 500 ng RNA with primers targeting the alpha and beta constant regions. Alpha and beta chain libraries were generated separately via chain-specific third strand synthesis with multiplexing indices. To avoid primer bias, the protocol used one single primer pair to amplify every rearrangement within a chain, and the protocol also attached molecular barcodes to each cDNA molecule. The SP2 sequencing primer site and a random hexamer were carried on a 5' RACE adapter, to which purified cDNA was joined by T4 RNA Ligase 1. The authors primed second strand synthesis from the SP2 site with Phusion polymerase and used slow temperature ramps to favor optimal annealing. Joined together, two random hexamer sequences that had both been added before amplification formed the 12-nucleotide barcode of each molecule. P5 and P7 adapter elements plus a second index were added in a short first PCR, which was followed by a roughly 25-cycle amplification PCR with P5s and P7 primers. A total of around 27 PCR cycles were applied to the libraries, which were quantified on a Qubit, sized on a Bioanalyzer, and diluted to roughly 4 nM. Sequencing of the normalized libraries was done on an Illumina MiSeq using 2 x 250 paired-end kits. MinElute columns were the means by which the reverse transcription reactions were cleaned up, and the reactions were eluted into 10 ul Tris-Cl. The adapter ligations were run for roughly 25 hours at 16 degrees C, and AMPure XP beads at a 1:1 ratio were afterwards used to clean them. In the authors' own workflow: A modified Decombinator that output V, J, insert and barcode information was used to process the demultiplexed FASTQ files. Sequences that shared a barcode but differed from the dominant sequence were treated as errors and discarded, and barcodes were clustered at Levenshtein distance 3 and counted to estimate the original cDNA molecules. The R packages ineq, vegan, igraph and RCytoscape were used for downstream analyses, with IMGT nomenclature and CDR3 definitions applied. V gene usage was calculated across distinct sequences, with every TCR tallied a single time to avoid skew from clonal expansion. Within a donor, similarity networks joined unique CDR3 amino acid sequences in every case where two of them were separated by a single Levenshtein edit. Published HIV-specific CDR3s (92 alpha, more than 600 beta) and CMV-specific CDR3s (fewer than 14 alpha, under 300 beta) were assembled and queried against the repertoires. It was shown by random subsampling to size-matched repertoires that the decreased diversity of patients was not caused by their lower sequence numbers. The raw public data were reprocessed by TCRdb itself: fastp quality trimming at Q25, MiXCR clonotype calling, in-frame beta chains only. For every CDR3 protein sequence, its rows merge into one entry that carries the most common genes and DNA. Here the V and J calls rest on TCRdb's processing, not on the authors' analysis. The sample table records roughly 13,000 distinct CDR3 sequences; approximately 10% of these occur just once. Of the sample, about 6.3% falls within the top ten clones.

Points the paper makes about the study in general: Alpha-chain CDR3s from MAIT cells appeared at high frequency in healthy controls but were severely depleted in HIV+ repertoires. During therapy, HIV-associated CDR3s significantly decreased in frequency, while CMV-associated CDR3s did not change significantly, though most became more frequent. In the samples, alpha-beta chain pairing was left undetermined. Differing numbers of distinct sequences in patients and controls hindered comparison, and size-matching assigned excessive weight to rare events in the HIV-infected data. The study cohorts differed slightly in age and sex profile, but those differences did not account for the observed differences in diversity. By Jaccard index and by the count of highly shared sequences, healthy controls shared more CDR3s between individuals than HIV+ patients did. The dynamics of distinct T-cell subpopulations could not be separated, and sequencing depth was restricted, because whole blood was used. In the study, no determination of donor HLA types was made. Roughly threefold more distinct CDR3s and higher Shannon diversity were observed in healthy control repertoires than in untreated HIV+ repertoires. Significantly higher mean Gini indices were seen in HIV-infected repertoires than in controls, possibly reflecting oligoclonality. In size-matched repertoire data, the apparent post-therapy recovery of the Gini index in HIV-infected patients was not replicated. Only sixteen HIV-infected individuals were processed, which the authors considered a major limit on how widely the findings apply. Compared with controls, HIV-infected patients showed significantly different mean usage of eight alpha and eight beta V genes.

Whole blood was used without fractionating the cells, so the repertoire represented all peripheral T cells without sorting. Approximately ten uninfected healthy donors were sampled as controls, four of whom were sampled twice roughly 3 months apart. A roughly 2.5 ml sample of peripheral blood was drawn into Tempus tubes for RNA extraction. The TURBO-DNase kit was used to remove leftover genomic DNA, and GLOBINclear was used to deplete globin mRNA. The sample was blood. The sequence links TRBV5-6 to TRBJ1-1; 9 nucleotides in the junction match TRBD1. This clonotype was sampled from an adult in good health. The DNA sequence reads TGTGCCAGCAGCTTCAGGGACAGGGATTGGACTGAAGCTTTCTTT. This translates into CASSFRDRDWTEAFF.